Following are 26 T cell receptor beta chains from one sample sequenced in a study of blood T cell repertoires in COVID-19 (dated by TCRdb to about 2020). Libraries came from the immunoSEQ multiplex PCR assay. In its TCRdb copy, this immuneACCESS table keeps in-frame sequences only and misses some clones. Where compared with another copy, unresolved V genes explain less than half of these, and the others have no known cause. For this sample there are 200,000 to 250,000 clones; roughly 79% appear just once. About 8.9% of the sample is held by the ten biggest clonotypes. Sequences were obtained from PBMCs or T cells enriched from blood (not recorded which). These receptors were taken from a woman aged 45 to 65 with acute COVID-19.

This chain joins TRBV11-3 and TRBJ2-7; D not resolved. Germline V gene lookup returns CDR1 SGHNT and CDR2 YENEEA. The CDR3 consists of 17 residues. V was trimmed by 4 bases and J by 4 bases, leaving 23 bases between them. The CDR3 sequence is CASSSHLSDSSVYEQYF. In DNA form, the CDR3 reads TGTGCCAGCAGCTCACACCTTTCGGATAGCTCTGTTTACGAGCAGTACTTC.

This CDR3 reads CASTSGKGGHEQFF. As DNA, the CDR3 is TGTGCCAGCACCTCAGGAAAAGGGGGCCATGAGCAGTTCTTC. This rearrangement joins TRBV27 to TRBJ2-1; 7 bases fit TRBD1. The CDR3 is 14 residues long. J was trimmed by 8 bases and V by 7 bases; bases with no gene match: 11. Germline-derived CDR1 and CDR2 are MNHEY and SMNVEV (reference sequence).

The chain joins TRBV6-5 to TRBJ2-7, with D tentatively TRBD2 (6 bases). Trimming cost V 10 bases and J 3 bases, with 16 bases left between them. The length of the CDR3 is 13 residues. Germline V lookup: CDR1 MNHEY, CDR2 SVGAGI. The CDR3 spells CATWRGRGYEQYF. The CDR3 DNA reads as TGTGCCACATGGCGGGGTCGGGGCTACGAGCAGTACTTC.

This sequence joins TRBV4-3 and TRBJ1-2; no clear D gene. Per the germline V gene, CDR1 is LGHNA and CDR2 is YSLEER. The CDR3 length is 15 residues. The V end lost 0 bases, the J end lost 4 bases, and 12 bases lay between the germline ends. DNA for the CDR3: TGCGCCAGCAGCCAAGATTTCGGGGTTGCCTATGGCTACACCTTC. Translation gives CASSQDFGVAYGYTF.

The rearrangement uses TRBV19 and TRBJ2-1, with 14 nucleotides matching TRBD2. CDR3 size: 15 residues. With V trimmed by 7 bases and J by 9 bases, 8 bases remained unmatched. Germline CDR1 is LNHDA and CDR2 is SQIVND (reference sequence). The CDR3 nucleotides read TGTGCCAGTAACCCGGGACTAGCGGGAGTTGGTGAGCAGTTCTTC. As protein: CASNPGLAGVGEQFF.

This clone was observed a single time. V gene TRBV11-2 combines with J gene TRBJ2-7; the D is unclear. The germline V and J ends were trimmed by 3 bases and 1 base, with 13 bases remaining between them. In germline, CDR1 is SGHAT, CDR2 FQNNGV. The CDR3 covers 15 residues. The CDR3 sequence is CASSFEMLSSYEQYF. The CDR3 DNA reads as TGTGCCAGCAGCTTCGAGATGTTGAGTTCCTACGAGCAGTACTTC.

This clone was recorded a few times. The rearrangement joins TRBV11-2 to TRBJ2-7; D uncertain. The germline V gene has CDR1 SGHAT and CDR2 FQNNGV. Deletions cut 1 base from V and 4 bases from J, with 8 bases between. The CDR3 extends over 13 amino acids. The DNA of the CDR3 is TGTGCCAGCAGCTTAGGATCACTATACGAGCAGTACTTC. This sequence encodes CASSLGSLYEQYF.

This clone was picked up a small number of times. The J gene is TRBJ2-1, the V gene TRBV4-2; TRBD2 matches at 11 bases. Germline V CDR1 and CDR2: LGHNA, YNFKEQ. This CDR3 region has 15 residues. The V segment lost 1 base and the J segment 10 bases; nucleotides outside the gene matches: 6. The CDR3 spells CASSQVTSGSGEQFF. CDR3 in DNA: TGTGCCAGCAGCCAAGTTACTAGCGGGAGTGGGGAGCAGTTCTTC.

CDR3 bases: TGTGCCAGCAGCTGGGGGACAGGGAGGGTAGGTTCCTATAATTCACCCCTCCACTTT. Translating gives CASSWGTGRVGSYNSPLHF. The V gene is TRBV5-5, the J gene TRBJ1-6; 9 bases are shared with TRBD1. The V and J ends lost 3 bases and 1 base, in that order; junction bases with no gene match: 11. Germline assignment: CDR1 SGHKS and CDR2 YYEKEE (reference sequence). The CDR3 extends over 19 amino acids. Variable domain in full (rest from reference TRBV5-5 and TRBJ1-6): DAGVTQSPTHLIKTRGQQVTLRCSPISGHKSVSWYQQVLGQGPQFIFQYYEKEERGRGNFPDRFSARQFPNYSSELNVNALLLGDSALYLCASSWGTGRVGSYNSPLHFGNGTRLTVT.

V usage is TRBV4-2 and J usage is TRBJ2-3, with a weak D call TRBD1 (6 bases). The V end lost 1 base, the J end lost 8 bases, and 25 bases lay between the germline ends. The CDR3 loop spans 18 amino acids. The V gene's germline CDR1 is LGHNA and CDR2 YNFKEQ. CDR3 residues: CASSQVPPRQAPAGTQYF. DNA of the CDR3: TGTGCCAGCAGCCAAGTCCCCCCAAGACAGGCTCCTGCCGGTACGCAGTATTTT.

Details on this clone: Because the CDR3's place on the DNA is in doubt, the DNA is left out and the CDR3 is given as listed by TCRdb. The chain couples TRBV4-3 to TRBJ1-2; the table calls TRBD1, which could not be checked here. The CDR3 extends over 15 residues, inclusive of both ends. Germline CDR1 is LGHNA and CDR2 is YSLEER. The CDR3 protein is CASSQEWGRGALSLF.

This chain connects TRBV7-2 to TRBJ2-7, with D perhaps matching TRBD2 (5 bases). This CDR3 contains 17 residues. Germline lookup yields CDR1 SGHTA and CDR2 FQGNSA. Trimming removed 4 bases at V and 0 bases at J, with 19 bases between. The CDR3 DNA reads as TGTGCCAGCAGCTCCGGCGAAACAGCGGCAGACTCCTACGAGCAGTACTTC. Its translation: CASSSGETAADSYEQYF.

DNA for the CDR3: TGTGCCAGCAGTTACTCAGAGAACTATGGCTACACCTTC. The encoded protein is CASSYSENYGYTF. The rearrangement links TRBV6-6 to TRBJ1-2; D remains unclear. This CDR3 is built from 13 residues. Germline V gives CDR1 MNHNY, CDR2 SVGAGI (reference sequence). V lost 0 bases and J 2 bases, leaving 4 bases between the germline ends.

The CDR3 reads CASSKGGSDTQYF. CDR3 DNA sequence: TGTGCCAGCAGCAAAGGCGGCTCAGATACGCAGTATTTT. The J gene is TRBJ2-3, the V gene TRBV21-1; TRBD2, the D gene given by the table, was not confirmed from the DNA. TRBV21-1 is a pseudogene. The CDR3 is made up of 13 amino acids.

This clone appeared a few times. This chain links TRBV19 with TRBJ2-7; D is possibly TRBD2 (6 bases). This CDR3 has 13 residues. Germline values: CDR1 LNHDA, CDR2 SQIVND (reference sequence). V was clipped by 5 bases and J by 4 bases, with 12 bases between them. The CDR3 DNA reads TGTGCCAGTAGTCCGGGGAGGCGGTACGAGCAGTACTTC. Protein: CASSPGRRYEQYF.

Comments on this clone: The same CDR3 also results from other DNA sequences found in this sample. The chain employs TRBV19 and TRBJ2-5, with TRBD2 matching 7 bases. Looked up from germline, CDR1 is LNHDA and CDR2 is SQIVND (reference sequence). The CDR3 runs 13 residues. V trimming: 5 bases; J trimming: 4 bases; junction bases outside the gene matches: 4. DNA for the CDR3: TGTGCCAGTAGTTCGTGGGGGGGAGAGACCCAGTACTTC. Translated: CASSSWGGETQYF. The entire variable domain, with the rest obtained from reference TRBV19 and TRBJ2-5, is as follows: DGGITQSPKYLFRKEGQNVTLSCEQNLNHDAMYWYRQDPGQGLRLIYYSQIVNDFQKGDIAEGYSVSREKKESFPLTVTSAQKNPTAFYLCASSSWGGETQYFGPGTRLLVL.

The rearrangement joins TRBV7-8 to TRBJ1-5, with D tentatively TRBD1 (6 bases). Germline V gene data show CDR1 as SGHVS and CDR2 as FQNEAQ. This CDR3 has 12 amino acids. The V gene lost 5 bases and the J gene lost 10 bases, with 12 bases spanning the gap. CDR3 sequence (DNA): TGTGCCAGCAGCCCACGGACAGAACCCCAGCATTTT. Its protein is CASSPRTEPQHF.

The chain uses TRBV30 and TRBJ1-5; TRBD1 might be the D (5 bases). CDR1 is GTSNPN and CDR2 is SVGIG in the germline V gene (reference sequence). The CDR3 covers 17 residues. V lost 3 bases to trimming and J lost 4 bases, with 22 bases between them. CDR3 sequence: CAWSPFPTRQGNQPQHF. The CDR3 bases are TGTGCCTGGAGCCCATTCCCAACGAGGCAGGGTAATCAGCCCCAGCATTTT.

Here the CDR3 reads CASSSSWPGLAGLETQYF. CDR3 sequence (DNA): TGTGCCAGCAGCTCTTCATGGCCGGGACTAGCGGGGTTGGAGACCCAGTACTTC. The chain recombines TRBV11-3 with TRBJ2-5; 13 positions agree with TRBD2. This CDR3 has 18 amino acids. Trimming cost V 4 bases and J 5 bases; bases outside gene matches: 13. From germline, CDR1 is SGHNT and CDR2 YENEEA.

As regards this clone: At one boundary the junction diverges from the germline segment, which might be a read error. The V gene is TRBV7-7, the J gene TRBJ2-5; D might be TRBD1 (6 bases). CDR1 and CDR2 (germline): SSHAT, FNYEAQ (reference sequence). The CDR3 covers 13 residues. The CDR3 loop is CASSKGVRETQYF. CDR3 DNA sequence: TGTGCTAGCAGCAAGGGGGTTCGAGAGACCCAGTACTTC.

A word on this clone: Mismatch with germline at one junction end may stem from a read error. The V gene is TRBV11-3, the J gene TRBJ2-7, with 7 bases aligning to TRBD1. The CDR3 is 14 amino acids. Germline values: CDR1 SGHNT, CDR2 YENEEA. CDR3 region: CASRLGGAGYEQYF. In nucleotides, the CDR3 is TGTGCCAGCAGGTTAGGGGGCGCTGGCTACGAGCAGTACTTC.

This chain joins TRBV19 and TRBJ1-2, with 9 bases aligning to TRBD1. CDR1 is LNHDA and CDR2 is SQIVND in the germline V gene (reference sequence). After removal of 7 bases from V and 7 bases from J, the junction contained 10 bases not matched to a gene. This CDR3 region has 14 residues. CDR3: CASNAGTGTTGYTF. The CDR3 nucleotides read TGTGCCAGTAACGCCGGGACAGGGACGACTGGCTACACCTTC.

The rearrangement uses TRBV10-3 and TRBJ2-1; 11 positions agree with TRBD1. The J segment lost 7 bases and the V segment lost 7 bases, leaving 9 bases of the junction unmatched. CDR3 length: 15 amino acids. Germline loops: CDR1 ENHRY, CDR2 SYGVKD. In DNA, the CDR3 is TGTGCCATCAAAGGGACAGGGGGTTTTTTGAATGAGCAGTTCTTC. It encodes CAIKGTGGFLNEQFF.

The rearrangement joins TRBV5-5 to TRBJ1-4, with TRBD1 matching 8 bases. CDR1 and CDR2 from the germline V gene are SGHKS and YYEKEE (reference sequence). The CDR3 sequence is 15 residues long. The V and J ends lost 2 bases and 4 bases, in that order; junction bases with no gene match: 4. Here the CDR3 reads CASSFQDRDNEKLFF. DNA of the CDR3: TGTGCCAGCAGCTTCCAGGACAGGGATAATGAAAAACTGTTTTTT.

The V and J genes are TRBV7-9 and TRBJ2-5, with 8 positions matching TRBD1. The trim removed 8 bases at V and 0 bases at J, leaving 2 bases unmatched. The CDR3 runs 13 residues. The V gene's germline CDR1 is SEHNR and CDR2 FQNEAQ (reference sequence). CDR3 sequence (DNA): TGTGCCAGCCGGGACAGGAACCAAGAGACCCAGTACTTC. It codes for CASRDRNQETQYF.

V usage is TRBV30 and J usage is TRBJ1-1; D possibly corresponds to TRBD1 (5 bases). CDR3 length: 14 amino acids. Germline V gene data show CDR1 as GTSNPN and CDR2 as SVGIG (reference sequence). Trimming took 0 bases from V and 7 from J, leaving 15 bases between them. The CDR3 reads CAWSVLQVHDEAFF. The DNA for the CDR3 is TGTGCCTGGAGTGTTTTACAGGTGCACGATGAAGCTTTCTTT.